The 18 T cell receptor beta chains presented below share a single source sample, sequenced in a study of identifying expanded T cells in peripheral blood. This table comes from immunoSEQ multiplex PCR, and its TCRdb copy is limited to in-frame clones, with some not included. The table has around 120,000 clones, around nine tenths seen once. The specimen was blood. The source is a person aged 18 to 70 in good health.

This chain links TRBV20-1 with TRBJ2-5; D remains unclear. V was trimmed by 1 base and J by 5 bases, leaving 5 bases between them. The V gene's germline CDR1 is DFQATT and CDR2 SNEGSKA (reference sequence). The CDR3 loop spans 11 amino acids. In DNA, the CDR3 is TGCAGTGCTAGAGCCCGGGAGACCCAGTACTTC. Translation: CSARARETQYF.

V gene TRBV5-1 combines with J gene TRBJ2-7; D might be TRBD1 (6 bases). Per the germline V gene, CDR1 is SGHRS and CDR2 is YFSETQ. Trimming left V 1 base short and J 3 bases short, with 11 bases between. This CDR3 region has 14 residues. CDR3 sequence (DNA): TGCGCCAGCAGCTTGAACAGGGCAGGCTACGAGCAGTACTTC. Amino acid sequence: CASSLNRAGYEQYF.

This chain links TRBV4-3 with TRBJ1-4; 8 bases are a match to TRBD1. Germline-derived CDR1 and CDR2 are LGHNA and YSLEER. Trimming at V came to 3 bases and at J to 8 bases, leaving 8 bases not matched to a gene. This CDR3 comprises 15 residues. The DNA for the CDR3 is TGCGCCAGCAGCCAGTCGGCAGGGGGCCGGGAAAAACTGTTTTTT. Translating gives CASSQSAGGREKLFF.

The genes are TRBV5-4 and TRBJ1-6, with 7 bases lining up with TRBD1. Trimming cost V 7 bases and J 10 bases; bases outside gene matches: 8. The CDR3 has 13 residues. Germline CDR1 is SGHNT and CDR2 is YYREEE (reference sequence). The CDR3 DNA is TGTGCCAGCGGGCGGACAGGCCAATCACCCCTCCACTTT. Protein sequence: CASGRTGQSPLHF. Full variable domain (remainder filled in from reference TRBV5-4 and TRBJ1-6): ETGVTQSPTHLIKTRGQQVTLRCSSQSGHNTVSWYQQALGQGPQFIFQYYREEENGRGNFPPRFSGLQFPNYSSELNVNALELDDSALYLCASGRTGQSPLHFGNGTRLTVT.

The V and J genes are TRBV2 and TRBJ1-1; TRBD1 matches 8 bases. The CDR3 is 14 amino acids. The V segment lost 2 bases and the J segment 4 bases; nucleotides outside the gene matches: 3. Germline loops: CDR1 SNHLY, CDR2 FYNNEI. The CDR3 region has the DNA TGTGCCAGCAGTGAACAGGGGGCAGGCACTGAAGCTTTCTTT. Translating it yields CASSEQGAGTEAFF.

V usage is TRBV27 and J usage is TRBJ2-3; unclear D gene. Trimming stripped 4 bases from V and 0 bases from J, with 11 bases between. Germline V gene lookup returns CDR1 MNHEY and CDR2 SMNVEV (reference sequence). CDR3 length: 15 amino acids. The CDR3 DNA follows: TGTGCCAGCAGTTCATACAGTCCGAGCACAGATACGCAGTATTTT. This sequence encodes CASSSYSPSTDTQYF.

This clone was observed a single time. The V gene is TRBV27, the J gene TRBJ1-2; 9 bases map to TRBD1. The germline gives CDR1 MNHEY, CDR2 SMNVEV (reference sequence). The CDR3 runs 13 residues. The V segment lost 7 bases and the J segment 6 bases; nucleotides outside the gene matches: 6. For the CDR3, the DNA is TGTGCCAGCATCCTACAGGGGGCGGATGGCTACACCTTC. Its translation is CASILQGADGYTF.

The rearrangement links TRBV7-9 to TRBJ1-2; tentative D call: TRBD1 (5 bases). CDR3 length: 17 amino acids. The germline V gene has CDR1 SEHNR and CDR2 FQNEAQ (reference sequence). Between the trimmed V and J ends, which lost 1 base and 0 bases, there was a span of 15 bases. CDR3 sequence reads: CASSLVSGLRTNYGYTF. The CDR3 nucleotides are TGTGCCAGCAGCTTAGTGTCGGGACTACGCACTAACTATGGCTACACCTTC. Drawing the rest from reference TRBV7-9 and TRBJ1-2, the complete variable domain is DTGVSQNPRHKITKRGQNVTFRCDPISEHNRLYWYRQTLGQGPEFLTYFQNEAQLEKSRLLSDRFSAERPKGSFSTLEIQRTEQGDSAMYLCASSLVSGLRTNYGYTFGSGTRLTVV.

V is TRBV15 and J is TRBJ1-5; D ambiguous. V dropped 3 bases and J dropped 7 bases, with 7 bases sitting between them. The CDR3 runs 12 residues. Germline lookup yields CDR1 LNHNV and CDR2 YYDKDF (reference sequence). CDR3 residues: CATSSQRQPQHF. Here the CDR3 DNA reads TGTGCCACCAGCAGTCAACGGCAGCCCCAGCATTTT.

The V gene is TRBV30, the J gene TRBJ1-2; 7 bases align to TRBD1. The CDR3 runs 12 residues. J was trimmed by 1 base and V by 8 bases; bases with no gene match: 4. The germline V gene encodes CDR1 GTSNPN and CDR2 SVGIG (reference sequence). The CDR3 here is CALNRGNYGYTF. CDR3 in DNA: TGTGCCCTGAACAGGGGTAACTATGGCTACACCTTC.

For the CDR3, the DNA is TGTGCCAGCAGTTCCAGAAACACTGAAGCTTTCTTT. Amino acid sequence: CASSSRNTEAFF. The V call is TRBV28, the J call TRBJ1-1, with unresolved D. The CDR3 is 12 residues long. The germline V gene encodes CDR1 MDHEN and CDR2 SYDVKM. Trimming cost V 4 bases and J 2 bases, with 5 bases left between them.

This clone was seen only a few times. The V gene is TRBV4-2, the J gene TRBJ1-1; D might be TRBD1 (5 bases). Trimming shortened V by 4 bases and J by 0 bases, and 15 bases separated the two germline ends. The germline V gene has CDR1 LGHNA and CDR2 YNFKEQ. This CDR3 has 16 residues. CDR3 in amino acids: CASSPRVRTLNTEAFF. The CDR3 DNA follows: TGTGCCAGCAGCCCGAGGGTTAGGACATTGAACACTGAAGCTTTCTTT.

The chain couples TRBV29-1 to TRBJ2-3; TRBD2 matches 9 bases. The V gene's germline CDR1 is SQVTM and CDR2 ANQGSEA. The junction had 6 bases not matched to a gene; V was cut back by 7 bases and J by 1 base. The CDR3 length is 14 residues. DNA for the CDR3: TGCAGCGCCGAGCGGGGGGTCGGCACAGATACGCAGTATTTT. This gives the protein CSAERGVGTDTQYF.

The CDR3 sequence: CASSSRGGRINNEQFF. The CDR3 nucleotides are TGTGCCAGCAGCTCACGGGGCGGGCGTATTAACAATGAGCAGTTCTTC. V is TRBV7-3 and J is TRBJ2-1; D tentatively reads TRBD1 or TRBD2 (5 bases each). V lost 4 bases and J 5 bases, leaving 18 bases between the germline ends. CDR3 length: 16 amino acids. CDR1 SGHTA and CDR2 FQGTGA come from the germline V gene.

The CDR3 region is CASTWTGYGYTF. The CDR3 DNA is TGTGCCAGCACCTGGACAGGGTATGGCTACACCTTC. The rearrangement joins TRBV28 to TRBJ1-2; TRBD1 agrees at 8 bases. V lost 7 bases, J lost 5 bases, and 3 bases stayed unmatched. Germline V lookup: CDR1 MDHEN, CDR2 SYDVKM. This CDR3 is 12 amino acids long.

The CDR3 coding sequence is TGTGCCAGCAGCTACCGGCCATCGGGGGAGCAGTACTTC. Its translation is CASSYRPSGEQYF. This rearrangement joins TRBV11-2 to TRBJ2-7; tentative D call: TRBD2 (5 bases). The V and J ends lost 4 bases and 7 bases respectively, with 14 bases between them. Germline lookup yields CDR1 SGHAT and CDR2 FQNNGV. This CDR3 has 13 amino acids.

V is TRBV5-6 and J is TRBJ2-7; no clear D. CDR1 SGHDT and CDR2 YYEEEE come from the germline V gene. The CDR3 runs to 14 residues. The V gene lost 3 bases and the J gene lost 8 bases, with 18 bases spanning the gap. This CDR3 reads CASSSGVGAVKQYF. The CDR3 DNA sequence: TGTGCCAGCAGCTCTGGCGTCGGCGCCGTAAAGCAGTACTTC. The variable domain in full, with the rest retrieved from reference TRBV5-6 and TRBJ2-7, is DAGVTQSPTHLIKTRGQQVTLRCSPKSGHDTVSWYQQALGQGPQFIFQYYEEEERQRGNFPDRFSGHQFPNYSSELNVNALLLGDSALYLCASSSGVGAVKQYFGPGTRLTVT.

This chain joins TRBV2 and TRBJ1-4, with unresolved D. The CDR3 has 14 amino acids. Germline CDR1 reads SNHLY; CDR2 reads FYNNEI. The ends were cut back, 6 bases at V and 8 bases at J, with 16 bases in the middle. The CDR3 protein is CASRLPPFEEKLFF. CDR3 in DNA: TGTGCCAGCAGGCTACCTCCCTTCGAAGAAAAACTGTTTTTT.